This TCR beta chain was sequenced during a study of blood T cell repertoires in COVID-19. The cohort comprised adults aged about 18 to 100 years residing in approximately 25 US areas. Allocation to cohorts depended on clinical history reported by the participants. This clone was picked up a small number of times. V lost 6 bases to trimming and J lost 7 bases, with 15 bases between them. There are 13 residues in the CDR3. Germline CDR1 and CDR2: MNHEY and SVGEGT. Measured with immunoSEQ multiplex PCR; TCRdb has only the in-frame clones, and not every one. The data show about 250,000 clones, about 87% seen once.

The source of this sequence is a woman aged 25 to 39 with acute COVID-19. Input material: PBMCs or T cells enriched from blood (not recorded which). The chain employs TRBV6-2 or TRBV6-3 and TRBJ1-2; no clear D. The CDR3 region is CASSLEVLGGYTF. The CDR3 nucleotides are TGTGCCAGCAGCTTGGAGGTTCTGGGTGGCTACACCTTC.